This T cell receptor beta chain comes out of a study of T cell repertoires in cytomegalovirus infection. Study-wide background: Carrying CMV and the relevant HLA type showed in public TCR beta signatures.

Broader study findings: Pooled public TCR beta family frequency picked out CMV carriers with the relevant HLA. CMV-specific HLA-C-restricted TCR beta clonotypes dominated the ex vivo response.

The table lists this clonotype with many counts. The antigen remains unidentified. MiXCR, run by TCRdb on the reads, gives a single entry per CDR3 protein. The table lists around 630,000 distinct CDR3 sequences, 20% to 25% of them singletons. The V gene's germline CDR1 is LGHNT and CDR2 FRNRAP. Trimming stripped 2 bases from V and 3 bases from J, with 10 bases between. CDR3 size: 14 residues. The TCR was taken from a human donor in good health (CMV status not recorded). Some clones in this sample may be carry-over from other donors' samples. This chain links TRBV12-5 with TRBJ1-1; D remains ambiguous. Sequences were obtained from CD8+ T cells from PBMCs. The CDR3 here is CASGLPTKDTEAFF. CDR3 nucleotides: TGTGCTAGTGGTTTGCCAACTAAGGACACTGAAGCTTTCTTT.